This T cell receptor beta chain was sequenced for a study of T cell changes during pregnancy in multiple sclerosis. The table came from immunoSEQ multiplex PCR; TCRdb's copy has only in-frame clones and leaves some out. The sample lists about 64,000 clones, 80% to 95% seen once, with roughly 1.5% in the top ten. The germline gives CDR1 MRHNA, CDR2 SNTAGT. Deletions cut 2 bases from V and 0 bases from J, with 6 bases between. The CDR3 is 14 residues long. This TCR derives from a female donor with multiple sclerosis, enrolled in a pregnancy study. This rearrangement joins TRBV6-4 to TRBJ2-3; D is uncertain. The sample was peripheral blood, taken in the second trimester of pregnancy. The CDR3 coding sequence is TGTGCCAGCAGTGACGAGGCCAGCACAGATACGCAGTATTTT. This sequence encodes CASSDEASTDTQYF.